This T cell receptor (beta chain) appears in the sequencing data of a study of neurological immune-mediated disorders. Ten or more counts support this clonotype. TCRdb re-called the 5' RACE reads through MiXCR, storing one row per CDR3 protein. The data contain approximately 89,000 distinct CDR3 sequences, roughly 13% of them singletons. Time point specified: longitudinal time-point 2. The CDR3 consists of 15 residues. V was pared by 5 bases and J by 5 bases, with 7 bases of the junction left unmatched. Per the germline V gene, CDR1 is MDHEN and CDR2 is SYDVKM. The receptor's source is a female donor with HTLV-1-associated myelopathy (HAM/TSP). Source material: PBMCs. V and J are TRBV28 and TRBJ1-4; 8 bases are shared with TRBD1. For the CDR3, the DNA is TGTGCCAGCAGTCGCCCCAACAGGGGGAATGAAAAACTGTTTTTT. As protein: CASSRPNRGNEKLFF.